This TCR beta chain was recovered during a study of human T cells and chemical hapten exposure. On the study more broadly: In the sensitization step, 2% DPC was placed on about 2 cm by about 2 cm of upper inner arm skin. DPC at 0.01% went onto the upper back in patch tests, read at 6 days. Minor volume differences among pooled libraries chiefly drove per-sample TCR yield variation.

Time point here: patch test 3, about 24 weeks after DPC sensitization. Treatment here: therapeutic diphenylcyclopropenone sensitization with weekly scalp DPC. The germline V gene encodes CDR1 MNHEY and CDR2 SVGEGT. This CDR3 is 17 amino acids long. V gave up 0 bases and J gave up 4 bases, with 16 bases separating them. This clonotype was found a few times. TCRdb reanalysed the RACE reads using MiXCR and keeps one entry per CDR3 protein. Among some 110,000 distinct CDR3 sequences listed, around 34% were seen once. The genes are TRBV6-2 or TRBV6-3 and TRBJ1-5, with D perhaps matching TRBD1 (6 bases). The source was whole blood, collected in connection with sensitization to the hapten diphenylcyclopropenone (DPC). This TCR came from a man aged 35 to 55 with alopecia areata. Some clones in this sample may be carry-over from other donors' samples. CDR3 in amino acids: CASSYSSSGQENQPQHF. Here the CDR3 DNA reads TGTGCCAGCAGTTACTCGTCCTCGGGACAAGAGAATCAGCCCCAGCATTTT.